The 18 T cell receptor beta chains below come from one sample, sequenced in a study of CD8 T cells in Susac syndrome. Random hexamers were used to reverse transcribe the RNA input (about 0.45 to 1 ug). One entry per CDR3 protein, called by TCRdb with MiXCR from the immunoSEQ multiplex PCR reads. The data contain 150,000 to 250,000 distinct CDR3 sequences, around 96% of them singletons. The sample taken for sequencing was CD4+ T cells from PBMCs. Source of these receptors: a human donor with multiple sclerosis.

This clonotype has a single count. V usage is TRBV3-1 and J usage is TRBJ2-5; D perhaps matches TRBD1 (6 bases). This CDR3 is 13 amino acids long. V was cut by 7 bases and J by 5 bases, with 14 bases left in between. Looked up from germline, CDR1 is LGHDT and CDR2 is YNNKEL (reference sequence). Written as DNA, the CDR3 is TGTGCCAGCAACTACAGGGTTGGGGAGACCCAGTACTTC. Protein sequence: CASNYRVGETQYF.

This clonotype was seen a single time. V is TRBV18 and J is TRBJ1-2; TRBD1 might be the D (5 bases). Germline values: CDR1 KGHSH, CDR2 LQKENI. V shed 3 bases and J shed 3 bases, with 20 bases lying between them. The CDR3 has 17 amino acids. The CDR3 spells CASSPPPRDGGYYGYTF. As DNA, the CDR3 is TGTGCCAGCTCACCGCCCCCCAGGGACGGCGGATACTATGGCTACACCTTC.

The CDR3: CASSYGTGPGTQYF. The CDR3 DNA is TGTGCCAGCAGTTATGGGACAGGGCCCGGTACGCAGTATTTT. The rearrangement links TRBV6-5 to TRBJ2-3; 9 nucleotides line up with TRBD1. With V trimmed by 3 bases and J by 8 bases, 6 bases remained unmatched. The length of the CDR3 is 14 residues. Germline V gene sequence: CDR1 MNHEY, CDR2 SVGAGI.

The chain recombines TRBV28 with TRBJ1-2; D gene unclear. Trimming pared 5 bases from V and 8 bases from J, leaving 18 bases between. Germline V gives CDR1 MDHEN, CDR2 SYDVKM. The CDR3 loop spans 14 amino acids. In DNA, the CDR3 is TGTGCCAGCAGTAAAATTCCCCGGGTAGTCGGCTACACCTTC. Translating it yields CASSKIPRVVGYTF.

The chain joins TRBV30 to TRBJ2-2; 8 positions agree with TRBD2. Germline trimming cut 5 bases from V and 3 bases from J; bases unmatched to any gene: 8. The CDR3 is 15 residues long. CDR1 GTSNPN and CDR2 SVGIG come from the germline V gene (reference sequence). The CDR3 nucleotides are TGTGCCTGGGGGGAGCGGGGGAGATACACCGGGGAGCTGTTTTTT. The encoded protein is CAWGERGRYTGELFF.

The chain joins TRBV3-1 to TRBJ1-6; 8 bases align to TRBD1. J was trimmed by 7 bases and V by 4 bases; bases with no gene match: 3. The CDR3 is made up of 14 amino acids. Germline-derived CDR1 and CDR2 are LGHDT and YNNKEL (reference sequence). CDR3 sequence reads: CASSPGTGNSPLHF. In DNA, the CDR3 is TGTGCCAGCAGCCCGGGGACAGGCAATTCACCCCTCCACTTT.

This chain uses TRBV10-2 with TRBJ2-7; D is unclear. This CDR3 comprises 15 residues. CDR1 and CDR2 (germline): WSHSY, SAAADI. V was shortened by 6 bases and J by 3 bases, with 18 bases between the two germline ends. CDR3 bases: TGCGCCAGCAGCGAAAACCCGGAGTCCTACTACGAGCAGTACTTC. This codes for CASSENPESYYEQYF.

The rearrangement uses TRBV15 and TRBJ1-5; D is unresolved. This CDR3 is built from 12 residues. Germline CDR1 and CDR2: LNHNV and YYDKDF (reference sequence). With 0 bases removed from V and 7 bases from J, the gap between germline ends came to 4 bases. In DNA form, the CDR3 reads TGTGCCACCAGCAGAGATTGGCAGCCCCAGCATTTT. This codes for CATSRDWQPQHF. The variable domain in full, with the rest retrieved from reference TRBV15 and TRBJ1-5, is DAMVIQNPRYQVTQFGKPVTLSCSQTLNHNVMYWYQQKSSQAPKLLFHYYDKDFNNEADTPDNFQSRRPNTSFCFLDIRSPGLGDTAMYLCATSRDWQPQHFGDGTRLSIL.

The CDR3 DNA is TGTGCCAGCAGCAACCCCCTCGAGCAGTACTTC. This codes for CASSNPLEQYF. V usage is TRBV7-2 and J usage is TRBJ2-7; D is unclear. Germline V CDR1 and CDR2: SGHTA, FQGNSA. The CDR3 consists of 11 residues. Trimming took 5 bases from V and 6 from J, leaving 8 bases between them.

The genes are TRBV5-4 and TRBJ1-1; 9 nucleotides agree with TRBD1. Germline V gene data show CDR1 as SGHNT and CDR2 as YYREEE (reference sequence). Unmatched junction bases numbered 8, after V lost 4 bases and J lost 4 bases. CDR3 size: 15 residues. Written as DNA, the CDR3 is TGTGCCAGCAGCAATAAACAGGGGGCGGGCACTGAAGCTTTCTTT. This encodes CASSNKQGAGTEAFF. Full variable domain (missing parts from reference TRBV5-4 and TRBJ1-1): ETGVTQSPTHLIKTRGQQVTLRCSSQSGHNTVSWYQQALGQGPQFIFQYYREEENGRGNFPPRFSGLQFPNYSSELNVNALELDDSALYLCASSNKQGAGTEAFFGQGTRLTVV.

The J gene is TRBJ2-7, the V gene TRBV3-1, with unresolved D. Germline CDR1 and CDR2: LGHDT and YNNKEL (reference sequence). The CDR3 is 13 amino acids. V dropped 1 base and J dropped 6 bases, with 10 bases sitting between them. The CDR3 DNA sequence: TGTGCCAGCAGCCAAGGCCGGCCAGGCGAGCAGTACTTC. Translation gives CASSQGRPGEQYF.

V and J are TRBV29-1 and TRBJ1-1; D uncertain. In germline, CDR1 is SQVTM, CDR2 ANQGSEA. Trimming removed 3 bases at V and 5 bases at J, with 7 bases between. CDR3 size: 11 residues. The CDR3 nucleotides are TGCAGCGTTGAGAAGGTTACTGAAGCTTTCTTT. It specifies CSVEKVTEAFF. Supplemented by reference TRBV29-1 and TRBJ1-1, the full variable domain reads SAVISQKPSRDICQRGTSLTIQCQVDSQVTMMFWYRQQPGQSLTLIATANQGSEATYESGFVIDKFPISRPNLTFSTLTVSNMSPEDSSIYLCSVEKVTEAFFGQGTRLTVV.

The chain joins TRBV6-1 to TRBJ2-3, with D possibly matching TRBD1 (6 bases). The ends were cut back, 6 bases at V and 0 bases at J, with 19 bases in the middle. CDR3 length: 17 residues. Germline V gives CDR1 MNHNS, CDR2 SASEGT. In DNA form, the CDR3 reads TGTGCCAGCAGGCCCAGGGGCGGAAGAGCTAGCACAGATACGCAGTATTTT. It specifies CASRPRGGRASTDTQYF.

The V call is TRBV4-2, the J call TRBJ2-2; 9 nucleotides match TRBD2. CDR1 and CDR2 from the germline V gene are LGHNA and YNFKEQ. With 0 bases clipped from V and 5 bases from J, the junction kept 4 bases outside the gene matches. The CDR3 has 16 residues. In nucleotides, the CDR3 is TGTGCCAGCAGCCAAGATAGGAGCGGGAGGACCGGGGAGCTGTTTTTT. Translated, it gives CASSQDRSGRTGELFF.

J is TRBJ2-4 and V is TRBV27, with D perhaps given as TRBD1 or TRBD2 (5 bases each). This CDR3 has 13 residues. Trimming removed 6 bases at V and 12 bases at J, with 18 bases between. The germline V gene encodes CDR1 MNHEY and CDR2 SMNVEV (reference sequence). The CDR3 sequence is CASRPPAGRAQYF. The CDR3 bases are TGTGCCAGCAGACCCCCGGCAGGGCGGGCTCAGTACTTC.

V is TRBV14 and J is TRBJ1-2; D is ambiguous. This CDR3 is built from 13 residues. The germline V gene encodes CDR1 SGHDN and CDR2 FVKESK. Trimming pared 1 base from V and 4 bases from J, leaving 7 bases between. The CDR3 bases are TGTGCCAGCAGCCAAGGAACAGCCTATGGCTACACCTTC. It yields the protein CASSQGTAYGYTF.

The chain uses TRBV5-6 and TRBJ1-6, with 8 bases fitting TRBD1. Trimming took 4 bases from V and 6 from J; bases not matched to a gene: 3. The CDR3 has 14 residues. Looked up from germline, CDR1 is SGHDT and CDR2 is YYEEEE. The CDR3 nucleotides are TGTGCCAGCAGCCCGGGACAGGCTAATTCACCCCTCCACTTT. Its translation: CASSPGQANSPLHF.

This sequence joins TRBV20-1 and TRBJ1-5; a weak D match, TRBD1 (6 bases). The V and J ends lost 6 bases and 10 bases respectively, with 16 bases between them. Germline values: CDR1 DFQATT, CDR2 SNEGSKA (reference sequence). The CDR3 consists of 12 residues. DNA of the CDR3: TGCAGTGCGGGAACAGGGTCGGTACCCCAGCATTTT. Translating gives CSAGTGSVPQHF.